The 17 T cell receptor beta chains below come from one sample, sequenced in a study of patients and donors after allogeneic stem cell transplantation. TCRdb called the RT-PCR reads again in MiXCR, with one record for every CDR3 protein. The sample consists of almost 20,000 distinct CDR3 sequences, roughly 4.5% of them appearing once. Sequenced: blood, either unsorted or a sorted T cell fraction (not recorded which). Receptors were obtained from a human donor who was either an allogeneic HSCT recipient or a stem cell or donor lymphocyte infusion donor (not recorded which). It is not recorded whose cells these are; they may come from a transplant donor.

A remark on this clonotype: The limits of the CDR3 on the DNA are not certain, so only TCRdb's listed CDR3 is given. CDR3 loop: CASSRKTRTPGSCFF. The rearrangement uses TRBV21-1 and TRBJ2-2. TRBV21-1 is reported as a pseudogene. The length of the CDR3 is 15 amino acids, counting both ends.

The V call is TRBV9, the J call TRBJ2-1, with no clear D. This CDR3 region has 15 residues. V lost 4 bases and J 2 bases, leaving 13 bases between the germline ends. Germline V lookup: CDR1 SGDLS, CDR2 YYNGEE. The CDR3 DNA reads TGTGCCAGCAGCCCCGGCAAGTCAGCCTACAATGAGCAGTTCTTC. It is translated as CASSPGKSAYNEQFF.

This clonotype has at least ten counts. V is TRBV7-6 and J is TRBJ2-5, with D uncertain. The CDR3 contains 15 residues. Looked up from germline, CDR1 is SGHVS and CDR2 is FNYEAQ. V was trimmed by 4 bases and J by 1 base, leaving 13 bases between them. For the CDR3, the DNA is TGTGCCAGCAGCTCCCCCTATGGCGCCCAAGAGACCCAGTACTTC. This sequence encodes CASSSPYGAQETQYF.

The chain employs TRBV11-2 and TRBJ2-7; 7 bases are a match to TRBD2. From germline, CDR1 is SGHAT and CDR2 FQNNGV. This CDR3 is 15 amino acids long. The junction had 6 bases not matched to a gene; V was cut back by 2 bases and J by 2 bases. CDR3 amino acids: CASSLPGGYAYEQYF. Here the CDR3 DNA reads TGTGCCAGCAGCTTACCCGGGGGGTATGCCTACGAGCAGTACTTC.

This clonotype has ten or more counts. The chain uses TRBV10-3 and TRBJ1-1, with a tentative D call TRBD1 (5 bases). The germline V gene encodes CDR1 ENHRY and CDR2 SYGVKD. V lost 7 bases and J 3 bases, leaving 21 bases between the germline ends. This CDR3 is 16 amino acids long. The CDR3 sequence is CAITEDRPEGYTEAFF. Here the CDR3 DNA reads TGTGCCATCACCGAGGATCGGCCGGAGGGGTACACTGAAGCTTTCTTT.

This clonotype was recorded many times. The chain uses TRBV5-1 and TRBJ1-3, with a tentative D call TRBD1 (6 bases). The ends were cut back, 2 bases at V and 0 bases at J, with 12 bases in the middle. This CDR3 is built from 16 residues. Germline CDR1 SGHRS, CDR2 YFSETQ. CDR3 loop: CASSFGTLSSGNTIYF. The DNA of the CDR3 is TGCGCCAGCAGCTTCGGGACACTCTCCTCTGGAAACACCATATATTTT.

Ten or more counts support this clonotype. The junction does not match germline at one end; this may be a read error. The chain combines TRBV3-1 with TRBJ2-1, with TRBD1 identical over 8 bases. Germline V gene lookup returns CDR1 LGHDT and CDR2 YNNKEL (reference sequence). The CDR3 has 16 residues. In DNA, the CDR3 is TGTGCCAGCAGGCAAGCGTCAGGGGGCCAGGGCAATGAGCAGTTCTTC. Translating gives CASRQASGGQGNEQFF.

This clonotype was picked up many times. This chain joins TRBV6-1 and TRBJ2-1, with D possibly being TRBD2 (5 bases). CDR3 length: 15 residues. The ends were cut back, 3 bases at V and 4 bases at J, with 13 bases in the middle. Germline V lookup: CDR1 MNHNS, CDR2 SASEGT. The DNA of the CDR3 is TGTGCCAGCAGTGAGTACCGTTCGGGGTACAATGAGCAGTTCTTC. It encodes CASSEYRSGYNEQFF.

This clonotype was observed at least ten times. The J gene is TRBJ2-5, the V gene TRBV4-1, with a possible D match to TRBD1 (5 bases). The CDR3 loop spans 14 amino acids. Deletions cut 8 bases from V and 1 base from J, with 14 bases between. CDR1 is MGHRA and CDR2 is YSYEKL in the germline V gene. The CDR3 region has the DNA TGCGCCAGCTCGACCTCCAGGGCCCAAGAGACCCAGTACTTC. The encoded protein is CASSTSRAQETQYF.

The J gene is TRBJ1-5, the V gene TRBV15; D gene ambiguous. This CDR3 region has 17 residues. Trimming pared 3 bases from V and 0 bases from J, leaving 15 bases between. Germline CDR1 is LNHNV and CDR2 is YYDKDF (reference sequence). The CDR3 DNA reads TGTGCCACCAGCAGGGCTCCGGGAGCTTATAGCAATCAGCCCCAGCATTTT. It codes for CATSRAPGAYSNQPQHF.

Ten or more counts support this clonotype. This chain connects TRBV10-3 to TRBJ2-5; the D gene is possibly TRBD1 (6 bases). The CDR3 totals 14 residues. V was clipped by 2 bases and J by 5 bases, with 12 bases between them. The V gene's germline CDR1 is ENHRY and CDR2 SYGVKD. CDR3 bases: TGTGCCATCAGTGAGAAGGGGGAAGGCGAGACCCAGTACTTC. It yields the protein CAISEKGEGETQYF.

A few counts support this clonotype. The rearrangement joins TRBV19 to TRBJ1-1; TRBD1 might be the D (5 bases). This CDR3 has 14 residues. Germline V gene data show CDR1 as LNHDA and CDR2 as SQIVND (reference sequence). The V and J ends lost 3 bases and 6 bases respectively, with 14 bases between them. CDR3 DNA: TGTGCCAGTAGTATTTGGGGCAGGGCTGCTGAAGCTTTCTTT. Translated: CASSIWGRAAEAFF.

In the case of this clonotype: With a much larger clone just one base away, this may be a read error. This likely comes from a read error, as the CDR3 has no conserved phenylalanine or tryptophan at its end. J is TRBJ2-7 and V is TRBV9; a weak D match, TRBD2 (5 bases). The CDR3 loop spans 14 amino acids. Trimming took off 3 bases at V and 6 bases at J, with 16 bases between the two ends. Germline V lookup: CDR1 SGDLS, CDR2 YYNGEE. CDR3 bases: TGTGCCAGCAGCGCGGACTTGAAGGCGGCCGAGCAGTACCTC. It yields the protein CASSADLKAAEQYL.

This clonotype was seen at least ten times. The V gene is TRBV7-9, the J gene TRBJ1-1, with 7 bases aligning to TRBD1. This CDR3 spans 14 amino acids. J was trimmed by 0 bases and V by 11 bases; bases with no gene match: 9. Germline values: CDR1 SEHNR, CDR2 FQNEAQ (reference sequence). The CDR3 spells CAGQMDRMNTEAFF. As DNA, the CDR3 is TGTGCCGGTCAAATGGACAGGATGAACACTGAAGCTTTCTTT.

This clonotype appeared many times. For the CDR3, the DNA is TGTGCCAGCAGCCCCCGGACAGGGGGGATACACACAGATACGCAGTATTTT. As protein: CASSPRTGGIHTDTQYF. The chain recombines TRBV7-9 with TRBJ2-3; 10 bases are a match to TRBD1. Losses at the gene ends were 5 bases for V and 2 bases for J; bases not matched to a gene: 10. CDR3 size: 17 residues. In germline, CDR1 is SEHNR, CDR2 FQNEAQ (reference sequence).

This clonotype was counted only a few times. The CDR3 DNA is TGTGCCAGCAGTTTACAGGCCTACGAGCAGTACTTC. Encoded protein: CASSLQAYEQYF. The V call is TRBV28, the J call TRBJ2-7; no definite D call. The V end was cut by 2 bases, the J end by 2 bases, with 4 bases between. The CDR3 has 12 residues. The germline V gene encodes CDR1 MDHEN and CDR2 SYDVKM.

This clonotype was observed many times. The CDR3 sequence is CSAGGEQFF. For the CDR3, the DNA is TGCAGCGCGGGCGGTGAGCAGTTCTTC. This sequence joins TRBV29-1 and TRBJ2-1; D is ambiguous. The length of the CDR3 is 9 residues. The V gene lost 7 bases and the J gene lost 9 bases, with 7 bases spanning the gap. Per germline, CDR1 SQVTM and CDR2 ANQGSEA.